The 20 T cell receptor beta chains below were found in one sample sequenced in a study of blood T cell repertoires in COVID-19. Sequencing used immunoSEQ multiplex PCR; TCRdb keeps in-frame clones, though not all of them. Of roughly 240,000 clones detected, roughly 86% appear once; the ten largest clones hold about 1.6%. The sample consisted of peripheral blood. These receptors came from a woman aged 60 to 75 who had recovered from COVID-19.

The chain combines TRBV5-1 with TRBJ2-7, with 11 bases lining up with TRBD2. CDR3 size: 16 residues. Germline V CDR1 and CDR2: SGHRS, YFSETQ. The trim removed 0 bases at V and 0 bases at J, leaving 2 bases unmatched. CDR3 nucleotides: TGCGCCAGCAGCTTGGCTAGCGGGGGGATCTCCTACGAGCAGTACTTC. Protein: CASSLASGGISYEQYF. The whole variable domain, filled in from reference TRBV5-1 and TRBJ2-7, reads KAGVTQTPRYLIKTRGQQVTLSCSPISGHRSVSWYQQTPGQGLQFLFEYFSETQRNKGNFPGRFSGRQFSNSRSEMNVSTLELGDSALYLCASSLASGGISYEQYFGPGTRLTVT.

This rearrangement joins TRBV29-1 to TRBJ1-1; no clear D gene. Trimming pared 7 bases from V and 3 bases from J, leaving 12 bases between. Looked up from germline, CDR1 is SQVTM and CDR2 is ANQGSEA. The CDR3 totals 12 residues. DNA of the CDR3: TGCAGCGCCGGATTCGGGGACACTGAAGCTTTCTTT. Translation gives CSAGFGDTEAFF.

V usage is TRBV6-4 and J usage is TRBJ2-2; 9 bases are shared with TRBD1. Germline V lookup: CDR1 MRHNA, CDR2 SNTAGT. This CDR3 comprises 15 residues. V gave up 6 bases and J gave up 3 bases; unmatched junction bases: 5. The CDR3 spells CASSPGQGHTGELFF. The CDR3 DNA sequence: TGTGCCAGCAGCCCCGGACAGGGGCACACCGGGGAGCTGTTTTTT.

The chain carries TRBV9 and TRBJ1-2, with 9 bases lining up with TRBD1. Germline CDR1 SGDLS, CDR2 YYNGEE. V lost 4 bases, J lost 3 bases, and 7 bases stayed unmatched. The CDR3 extends over 15 amino acids. The CDR3 DNA follows: TGTGCCAGCAGCCTTCTCGGGACAGGGCACTATGGCTACACCTTC. As protein: CASSLLGTGHYGYTF.

In its sample, this clone was seen once. This chain joins TRBV6-2 or TRBV6-3 and TRBJ2-7, with 8 bases identical to TRBD1. CDR3 length: 16 residues. Germline CDR1 MNHEY, CDR2 SVGEGT. The trim removed 6 bases at V and 1 base at J, leaving 11 bases unmatched. The CDR3 loop is CASSFIGQGRSYEQYF. CDR3 bases: TGTGCCAGCAGCTTTATAGGACAGGGTAGGTCCTACGAGCAGTACTTC.

This clone has only a few counts. The genes are TRBV6-5 and TRBJ1-5; maybe TRBD1 (6 bases). The CDR3 extends over 15 amino acids. Germline V gives CDR1 MNHEY, CDR2 SVGAGI. Trimming cost V 5 bases and J 4 bases, with 15 bases left between them. The CDR3 DNA sequence: TGTGCCAGCAGTACAATACAGGGCTGGAATCAGCCCCAGCATTTT. Translation: CASSTIQGWNQPQHF.

This clone was found once. The rearrangement uses TRBV7-6 and TRBJ2-5; D might be TRBD2 (6 bases). The CDR3 sequence is 15 residues long. V dropped 5 bases and J dropped 1 base, with 14 bases sitting between them. From germline, CDR1 is SGHVS and CDR2 FNYEAQ. In DNA, the CDR3 is TGTGCCAGCAGCAACCTTCGGGACTTCCAAGAGACCCAGTACTTC. It codes for CASSNLRDFQETQYF.

The V and J genes are TRBV3-1 (or the pseudogene TRBV3-2) and TRBJ2-5; D possibly corresponds to TRBD1 (6 bases). This CDR3 region has 13 residues. Per the germline V gene, CDR1 is LGHDT and CDR2 is YNNKEL (reference sequence). V lost 0 bases, J lost 9 bases, and 11 bases lay in between. The CDR3 DNA follows: TGTGCCAGCAGCCAAGAGCCACAGGGAGCCCAGTACTTC. Amino acid sequence: CASSQEPQGAQYF.

This clone was observed a few times. The chain uses TRBV18 and TRBJ2-5, with D possibly matching TRBD1 (7 bases). Deletions cut 3 bases from V and 4 bases from J, with 15 bases between. CDR1 and CDR2 (germline): KGHSH, LQKENI. This CDR3 contains 15 residues. As DNA, the CDR3 is TGTGCCAGCTCACCCCAGGGGGGCGCGAGAGAGACCCAGTACTTC. This sequence encodes CASSPQGGARETQYF.

The chain links TRBV10-3 to TRBJ1-5, with no clear D. V was clipped by 7 bases and J by 9 bases, with 16 bases between them. The CDR3 runs to 13 residues. The germline gives CDR1 ENHRY, CDR2 SYGVKD. CDR3 sequence (DNA): TGTGCCATCACCTTCAGGCCAGATTGGCCCCAGCATTTT. Translated: CAITFRPDWPQHF.

The CDR3 DNA reads TGTGCCAGCAGTTACGTTGGCAGGGGCTATGGCTACACCTTC. Protein: CASSYVGRGYGYTF. The chain carries TRBV6-5 and TRBJ1-2, with D possibly being TRBD1 (6 bases). The CDR3 totals 14 residues. The germline V and J ends were trimmed by 2 bases and 4 bases, with 11 bases remaining between them. Germline V CDR1 and CDR2: MNHEY, SVGAGI.

With respect to this clone: This sample includes further DNA sequences coding for the same CDR3. The rearrangement joins TRBV6-1 to TRBJ2-7, with D tentatively TRBD2 (6 bases). This CDR3 region has 15 residues. Trimming removed 2 bases from V and 2 bases from J, with 13 bases in between. The germline gives CDR1 MNHNS, CDR2 SASEGT. CDR3 DNA sequence: TGTGCCAGCAGTGAATCGGGACTTGCCCCCTACGAGCAGTACTTC. Translated, it gives CASSESGLAPYEQYF.

Regarding this clone: A read error is likely, as this CDR3 ends without the conserved phenylalanine or tryptophan. Because the CDR3's place on the DNA is in doubt, the DNA is left out and the CDR3 is given as listed by TCRdb. The V gene is TRBV19, the J gene TRBJ2-7; TRBD1, as called in the table, went unchecked against the DNA. The CDR3 is made up of 10 amino acids, end residues included. CDR1 and CDR2 from the germline V gene are LNHDA and SQIVND (reference sequence). CDR3 loop: CASSFTGLGA.

This chain links TRBV19 with TRBJ2-2, with D tentatively TRBD2 (7 bases). The CDR3 has 17 residues. In germline, CDR1 is LNHDA, CDR2 SQIVND (reference sequence). V lost 7 bases, J lost 0 bases, and 18 bases lay in between. CDR3 protein: CASTLPGGTSNTGELFF. For the CDR3, the DNA is TGTGCCAGTACCCTCCCGGGGGGCACCTCGAACACCGGGGAGCTGTTTTTT.

This sequence joins TRBV9 and TRBJ1-2; D unclear. Deletions cut 0 bases from V and 4 bases from J, with 10 bases between. Germline CDR1 is SGDLS and CDR2 is YYNGEE. The CDR3 has 14 amino acids. The chain's CDR3 is CASSVGGAAYGYTF. CDR3 DNA sequence: TGTGCCAGCAGCGTAGGGGGAGCGGCCTATGGCTACACCTTC.

The J gene is TRBJ2-3, the V gene TRBV7-2; perhaps TRBD2 as D (6 bases). The CDR3 is made up of 16 amino acids. The germline V gene encodes CDR1 SGHTA and CDR2 FQGNSA. Trimming cost V 1 base and J 5 bases, with 16 bases left between them. DNA for the CDR3: TGTGCCAGCAGCTTAGGACTAGGCCTATCGGTAGATACGCAGTATTTT. It encodes CASSLGLGLSVDTQYF.

The chain has TRBV9 and TRBJ2-3; 10 positions match TRBD2. The CDR3 loop spans 15 amino acids. Germline CDR1 reads SGDLS; CDR2 reads YYNGEE. V lost 3 bases, J lost 1 base, and 2 bases stayed unmatched. The CDR3 spells CASSGLAGGTDTQYF. As DNA, the CDR3 is TGTGCCAGCAGCGGTCTAGCGGGGGGCACAGATACGCAGTATTTT.

The CDR3 is CASSFAPGQGGQETQYF. The CDR3 nucleotides are TGTGCCAGCAGCTTCGCTCCGGGACAGGGGGGTCAAGAGACCCAGTACTTC. The chain recombines TRBV7-3 with TRBJ2-5, with TRBD1 matching 11 bases. J was trimmed by 2 bases and V by 3 bases; bases with no gene match: 8. Germline-derived CDR1 and CDR2 are SGHTA and FQGTGA. CDR3 size: 17 residues.

This clone appeared a few times. The rearrangement links TRBV3-1 (or the pseudogene TRBV3-2) to TRBJ1-2; weak D call: TRBD1 (5 bases). This CDR3 has 13 amino acids. V was cut by 4 bases and J by 6 bases, with 12 bases left in between. Germline values: CDR1 LGHDT, CDR2 YNNKEL (reference sequence). Here the CDR3 DNA reads TGTGCCAGCAGCCTTTACCGGGGGGATGGCTACACCTTC. Residues: CASSLYRGDGYTF.

The chain couples TRBV7-9 to TRBJ1-5; 7 bases agree with TRBD1. The germline V gene encodes CDR1 SEHNR and CDR2 FQNEAQ (reference sequence). The CDR3 covers 14 residues. J gave up 6 bases and V 7 bases, and 9 bases lay outside the gene matches. The CDR3 DNA is TGTGCCAGCACCAAAGGGGGCGCAGGTCAGCCCCAGCATTTT. This codes for CASTKGGAGQPQHF.